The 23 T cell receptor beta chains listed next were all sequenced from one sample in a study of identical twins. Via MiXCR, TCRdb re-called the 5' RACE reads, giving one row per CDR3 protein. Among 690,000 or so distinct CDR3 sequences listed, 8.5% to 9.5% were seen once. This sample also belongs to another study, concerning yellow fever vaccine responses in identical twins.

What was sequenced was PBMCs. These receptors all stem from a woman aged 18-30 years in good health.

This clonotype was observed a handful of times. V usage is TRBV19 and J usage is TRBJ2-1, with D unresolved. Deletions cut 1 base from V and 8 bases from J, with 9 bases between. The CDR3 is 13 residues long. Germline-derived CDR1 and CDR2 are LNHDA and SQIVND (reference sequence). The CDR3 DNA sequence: TGTGCCAGTAGTATAGCCAGAGCCGATGAGCAGTTCTTC. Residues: CASSIARADEQFF.

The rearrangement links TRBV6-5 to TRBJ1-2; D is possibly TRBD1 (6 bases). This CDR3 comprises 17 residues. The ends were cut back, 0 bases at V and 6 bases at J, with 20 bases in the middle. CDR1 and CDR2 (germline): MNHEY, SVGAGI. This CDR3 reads CASSYSRWGAGSNGYTF. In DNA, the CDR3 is TGTGCCAGCAGTTACTCGCGTTGGGGGGCGGGGAGTAATGGCTACACCTTC.

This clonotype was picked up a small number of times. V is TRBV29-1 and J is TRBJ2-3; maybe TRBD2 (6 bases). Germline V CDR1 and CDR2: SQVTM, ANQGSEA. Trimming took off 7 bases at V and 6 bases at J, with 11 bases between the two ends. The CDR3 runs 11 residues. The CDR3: CSAEAGDTQYF. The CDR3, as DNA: TGCAGCGCCGAGGCGGGGGATACGCAGTATTTT.

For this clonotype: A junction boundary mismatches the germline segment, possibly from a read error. In nucleotides, the CDR3 is TGTGCCAGCAGCTTAGAAAGCCGGCTCCATTTT. Translating gives CASSLESRLHF. The V gene is TRBV7-9, the J gene TRBJ2-3; no definite D call. Germline V gene data show CDR1 as SEHNR and CDR2 as FQNEAQ (reference sequence). The CDR3 runs to 11 residues.

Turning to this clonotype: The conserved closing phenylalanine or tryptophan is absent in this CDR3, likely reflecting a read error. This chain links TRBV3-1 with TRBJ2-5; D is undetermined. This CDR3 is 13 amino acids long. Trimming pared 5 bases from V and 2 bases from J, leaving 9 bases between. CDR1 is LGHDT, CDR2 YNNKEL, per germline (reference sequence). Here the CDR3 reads CASSDHGQETQYS. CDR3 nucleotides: TGTGCCAGCAGCGACCACGGGCAAGAGACCCAGTACTCC.

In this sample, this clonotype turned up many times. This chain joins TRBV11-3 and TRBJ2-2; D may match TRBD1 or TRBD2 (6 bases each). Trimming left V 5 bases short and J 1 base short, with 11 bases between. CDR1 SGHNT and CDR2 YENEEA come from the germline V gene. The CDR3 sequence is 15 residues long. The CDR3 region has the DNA TGTGCCAGCAGCAGGGGGGCAGGGAACACCGGGGAGCTGTTTTTT. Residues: CASSRGAGNTGELFF.

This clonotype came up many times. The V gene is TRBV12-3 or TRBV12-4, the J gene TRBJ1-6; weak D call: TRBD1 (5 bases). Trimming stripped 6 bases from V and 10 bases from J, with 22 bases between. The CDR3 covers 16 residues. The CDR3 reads CASSPGRTYGGSPLHF. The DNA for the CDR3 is TGTGCCAGCAGCCCGGGTCGGACATATGGAGGCTCACCCCTCCACTTT.

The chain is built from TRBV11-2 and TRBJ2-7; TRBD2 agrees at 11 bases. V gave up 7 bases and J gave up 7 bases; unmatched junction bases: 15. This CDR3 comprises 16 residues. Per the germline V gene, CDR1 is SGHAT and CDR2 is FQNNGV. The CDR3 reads CASTSLGLAVEEEQYF. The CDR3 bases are TGTGCCAGCACCTCGCTGGGACTAGCGGTCGAGGAGGAGCAGTACTTC.

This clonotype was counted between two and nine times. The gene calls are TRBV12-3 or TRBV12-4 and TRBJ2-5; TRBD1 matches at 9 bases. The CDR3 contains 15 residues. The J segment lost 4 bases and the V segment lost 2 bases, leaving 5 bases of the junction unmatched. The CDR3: CASSLYRGRSETQYF. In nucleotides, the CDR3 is TGTGCCAGCAGTTTATACAGGGGGCGATCAGAGACCCAGTACTTC.

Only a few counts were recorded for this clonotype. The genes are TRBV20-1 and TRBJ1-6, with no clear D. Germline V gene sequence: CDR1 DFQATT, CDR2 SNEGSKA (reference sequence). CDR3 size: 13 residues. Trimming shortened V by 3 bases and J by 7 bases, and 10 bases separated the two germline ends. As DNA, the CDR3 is TGCAGTGCTAGTAACAGCCAGAATTCACCCCTCCACTTT. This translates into CSASNSQNSPLHF.

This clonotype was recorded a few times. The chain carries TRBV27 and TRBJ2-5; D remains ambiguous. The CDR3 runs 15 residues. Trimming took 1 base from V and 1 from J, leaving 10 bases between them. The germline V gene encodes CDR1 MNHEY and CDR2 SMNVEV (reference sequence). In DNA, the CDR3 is TGTGCCAGCAGTTTATTAGGGCTCACCCAAGAGACCCAGTACTTC. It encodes CASSLLGLTQETQYF.

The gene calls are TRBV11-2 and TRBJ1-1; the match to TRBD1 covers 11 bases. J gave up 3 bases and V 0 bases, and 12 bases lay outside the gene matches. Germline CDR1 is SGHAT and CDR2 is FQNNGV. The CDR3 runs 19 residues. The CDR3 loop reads CASSLEVGQGDLLYTEAFF. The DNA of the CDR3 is TGTGCCAGCAGCTTAGAGGTGGGACAGGGGGACCTTCTTTACACTGAAGCTTTCTTT.

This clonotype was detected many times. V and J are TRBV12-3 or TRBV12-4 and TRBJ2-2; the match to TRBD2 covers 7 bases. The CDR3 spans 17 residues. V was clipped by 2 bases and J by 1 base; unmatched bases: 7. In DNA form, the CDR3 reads TGTGCCAGCAGTTTATCCCTAACGGGGGGGAACACCGGGGAGCTGTTTTTT. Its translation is CASSLSLTGGNTGELFF.

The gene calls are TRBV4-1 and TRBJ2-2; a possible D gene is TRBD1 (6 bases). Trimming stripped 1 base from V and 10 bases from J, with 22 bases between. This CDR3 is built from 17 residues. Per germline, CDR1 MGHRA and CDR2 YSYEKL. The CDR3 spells CASSQGLSGTMAEELFF. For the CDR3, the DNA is TGCGCCAGCAGCCAAGGATTATCCGGGACAATGGCGGAGGAGCTGTTTTTT.

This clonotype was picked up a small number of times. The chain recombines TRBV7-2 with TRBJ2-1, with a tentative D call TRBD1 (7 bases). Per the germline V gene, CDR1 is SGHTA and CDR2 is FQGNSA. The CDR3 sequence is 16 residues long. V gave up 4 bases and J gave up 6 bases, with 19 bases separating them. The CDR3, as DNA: TGTGCCAGCAGCTCTCCCCGCTCAGGGGGAGGCAATGAGCAGTTCTTC. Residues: CASSSPRSGGGNEQFF.

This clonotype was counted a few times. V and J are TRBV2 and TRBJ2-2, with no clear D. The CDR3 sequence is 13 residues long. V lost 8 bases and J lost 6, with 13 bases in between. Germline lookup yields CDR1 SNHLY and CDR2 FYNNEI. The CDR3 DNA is TGTGCCAGCGATTTTAGGTCCGCCGGGGAGCTGTTTTTT. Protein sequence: CASDFRSAGELFF.

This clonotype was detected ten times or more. The CDR3 protein is CASSYPGSLTF. The DNA for the CDR3 is TGTGCCAGCAGTTACCCGGGCAGCCTCACCTTC. The rearrangement links TRBV12-3 or TRBV12-4 to TRBJ1-2; the D is unclear. This CDR3 spans 11 amino acids. Between the trimmed V and J ends, which lost 4 bases and 13 bases, there was a span of 13 bases.

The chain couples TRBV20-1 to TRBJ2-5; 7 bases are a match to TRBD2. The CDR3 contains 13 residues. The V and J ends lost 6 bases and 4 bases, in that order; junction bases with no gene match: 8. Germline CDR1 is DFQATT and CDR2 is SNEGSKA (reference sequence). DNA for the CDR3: TGCAGTGCAAGAATGTGGGAGGGAGAGACCCAGTACTTC. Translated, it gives CSARMWEGETQYF.

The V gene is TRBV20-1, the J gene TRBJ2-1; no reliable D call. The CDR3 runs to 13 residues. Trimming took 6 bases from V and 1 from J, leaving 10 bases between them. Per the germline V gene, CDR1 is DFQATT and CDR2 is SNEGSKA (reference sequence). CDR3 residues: CSAKERSYNEQFF. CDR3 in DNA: TGCAGTGCAAAGGAGAGATCCTACAATGAGCAGTTCTTC.

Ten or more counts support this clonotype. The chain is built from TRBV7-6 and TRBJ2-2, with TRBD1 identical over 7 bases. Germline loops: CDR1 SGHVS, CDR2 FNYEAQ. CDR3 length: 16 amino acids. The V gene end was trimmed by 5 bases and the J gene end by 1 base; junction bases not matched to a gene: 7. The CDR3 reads CASSINRDRNTGELFF. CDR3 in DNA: TGTGCCAGCAGCATAAACCGGGACAGGAACACCGGGGAGCTGTTTTTT.

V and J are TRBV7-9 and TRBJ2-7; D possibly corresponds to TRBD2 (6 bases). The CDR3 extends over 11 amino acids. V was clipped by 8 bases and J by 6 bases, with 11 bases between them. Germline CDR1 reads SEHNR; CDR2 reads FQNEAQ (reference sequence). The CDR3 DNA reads TGTGCCAGCGGAGCGGGCGTCGAGCAGTACTTC. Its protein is CASGAGVEQYF.

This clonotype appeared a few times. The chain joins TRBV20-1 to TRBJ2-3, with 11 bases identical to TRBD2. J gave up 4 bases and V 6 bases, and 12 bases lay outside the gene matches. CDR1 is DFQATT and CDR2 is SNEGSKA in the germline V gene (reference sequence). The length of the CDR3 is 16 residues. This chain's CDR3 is CSASRLLAGVADTQYF. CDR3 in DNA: TGCAGTGCCTCACGCCTACTAGCGGGAGTTGCAGATACGCAGTATTTT.

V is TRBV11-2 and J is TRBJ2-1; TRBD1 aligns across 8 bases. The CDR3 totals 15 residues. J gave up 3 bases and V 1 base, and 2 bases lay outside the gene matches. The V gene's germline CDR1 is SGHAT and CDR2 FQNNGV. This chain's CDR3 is CASSLGGQVYNEQFF. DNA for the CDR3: TGTGCCAGCAGCTTAGGGGGACAGGTCTACAATGAGCAGTTCTTC.